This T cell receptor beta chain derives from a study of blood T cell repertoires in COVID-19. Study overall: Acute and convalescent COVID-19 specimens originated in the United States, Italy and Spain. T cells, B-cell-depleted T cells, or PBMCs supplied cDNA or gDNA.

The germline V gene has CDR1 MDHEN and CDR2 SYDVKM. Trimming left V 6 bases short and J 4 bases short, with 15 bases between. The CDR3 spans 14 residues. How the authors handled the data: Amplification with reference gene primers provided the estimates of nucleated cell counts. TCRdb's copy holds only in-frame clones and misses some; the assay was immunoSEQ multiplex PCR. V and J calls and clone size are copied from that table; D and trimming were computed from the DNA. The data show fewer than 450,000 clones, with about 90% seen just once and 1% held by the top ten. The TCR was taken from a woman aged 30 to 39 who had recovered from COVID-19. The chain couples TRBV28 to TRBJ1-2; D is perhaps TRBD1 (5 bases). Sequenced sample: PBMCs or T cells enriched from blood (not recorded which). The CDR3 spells CASRPAGFIYGYTF. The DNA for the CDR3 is TGTGCCAGCAGGCCCGCAGGGTTCATCTATGGCTACACCTTC.